This is a list of T cell receptor beta chains from one sample in a study of PD-1 blockade in classical Hodgkin lymphoma. The method was immunoSEQ multiplex PCR; TCRdb's version includes in-frame clones alone and lacks a portion of them. The data contain about 4,200 clones, approximately 72% of them singletons. Sequences were derived from peripheral blood mononuclear cells (PBMCs), sampled before the second cycle of nivolumab. The receptors were gathered from a human donor with classical Hodgkin lymphoma. The CDR3 runs from the conserved cysteine through the conserved F or W. The D gene is left open where the match is weak. Only part of the rows carry a size: once, few, many, or a class if the clone is expanded.

j_call v_call d_call clone_size cdr3_aa cdr3_nt
TRBJ2-3 TRBV4-2 TRBD2 NA CASSQGLAGGRDTQYF TGTGCCAGCAGCCAGGGACTAGCGGGAGGTAGGGATACGCAGTATTTT
TRBJ1-2 TRBV27 NA NA CASRGQKSNYGYTF TGTGCCAGCAGGGGACAAAAGTCTAACTATGGCTACACCTTC
TRBJ1-6 TRBV18 NA NA CASSPSRVAHNSPLHF TGTGCCAGCTCCCCCTCGCGGGTTGCCCATAATTCACCCCTCCACTTT
TRBJ2-7 TRBV20-1 NA once CSAVSYEQYF TGCAGTGCCGTCTCCTACGAGCAGTACTTC
TRBJ1-4 TRBV18 NA large CASSPAGAGNEKLFF TGTGCCAGCTCACCTGCAGGGGCAGGTAATGAAAAACTGTTTTTT
TRBJ1-4 TRBV28 NA NA CASKSGGATNEKLFF TGTGCCAGCAAAAGTGGAGGGGCAACTAATGAAAAACTGTTTTTT
TRBJ2-1 TRBV5-1 TRBD2 NA CASSLGTSEGNEQFF TGCGCCAGCAGCTTGGGGACTAGCGAGGGCAATGAGCAGTTCTTC
TRBJ2-1 TRBV28 TRBD2 NA CASSYPQFSKDRGQGLAVDNEQFF TGTGCCAGCAGTTACCCCCAATTCTCGAAGGACAGAGGACAGGGACTAGCGGTTGACAATGAGCAGTTCTTC
TRBJ2-3 TRBV5-5 NA few CAWSRTTLTDTQYF TGTGCCTGGTCGAGGACTACTCTCACAGATACGCAGTATTTT
TRBJ2-5 TRBV5-1 TRBD2 once CASSYLAGGVETQYF TGCGCCAGCAGCTATCTAGCGGGAGGTGTGGAGACCCAGTACTTC
TRBJ2-7 TRBV27 NA NA CASSRSPGTTYEQYF TGTGCCAGCAGTAGATCCCCCGGGACAACCTACGAGCAGTACTTC
TRBJ1-5 TRBV2 NA few CASSAQGLGNQPQHF TGTGCCAGCAGTGCCCAGGGACTTGGCAATCAGCCCCAGCATTTT
TRBJ2-7 TRBV10-3 NA NA CAIGQVGEQYF TGTGCCATCGGGCAGGTCGGCGAGCAGTACTTC
TRBJ1-3 TRBV7-9 NA once CASSLLGRHSGNTIYF TGTGCCAGCAGCTTACTTGGGAGGCACTCTGGAAACACCATATATTTT
TRBJ2-1 TRBV5-4 TRBD2 NA CASSTSGLGSYNEQFF TGTGCCAGCAGCACCTCCGGACTAGGCTCCTACAATGAGCAGTTCTTC
TRBJ2-3 TRBV29-1 TRBD1 NA CSVEGQGFTDTQYF TGCAGCGTTGAAGGACAGGGGTTTACAGATACGCAGTATTTT
TRBJ2-7 TRBV9 TRBD2 medium-sized CASSGRAGGEDYEQYF TGTGCCAGCAGCGGCCGGGCGGGAGGAGAGGACTACGAGCAGTACTTC
TRBJ2-1 TRBV14 NA few CASSQRRGRGFDNEQFF TGTGCCAGCAGCCAAAGACGGGGAAGGGGGTTCGACAATGAGCAGTTCTTC
TRBJ2-2 TRBV7-3 NA NA CASSSGGYTGELFF TGTGCCAGCAGCTCTGGGGGTTACACCGGGGAGCTGTTTTTT
TRBJ1-2 TRBV7-2 NA once CASSLGWGIGYGYTF TGTGCCAGCAGCCTGGGTTGGGGGATAGGCTATGGCTACACCTTC
TRBJ2-6 TRBV28 NA few CASSRQFPSGANVLTF TGTGCCAGCAGTAGACAGTTTCCCTCTGGGGCCAACGTCCTGACTTTC
TRBJ2-2 TRBV5-1 NA few CASNILDGELFF TGCGCCAGCAACATATTGGACGGGGAGCTGTTTTTT
TRBJ1-4 TRBV25-1 NA NA CASRGSKKLFF TGTGCCAGCAGGGGGTCAAAAAAACTGTTTTTT
TRBJ1-1 TRBV7-3 TRBD1 NA CASSQRGGAGTEAFF TGTGCCAGCAGCCAGAGAGGGGGCGCGGGGACTGAAGCTTTCTTT
TRBJ1-5 TRBV5-5 NA NA CASSPSGGNQPQHF TGTGCCAGCAGTCCCAGTGGGGGAAATCAGCCCCAGCATTTT
TRBJ2-1 TRBV5-1 NA NA CASRGDPRSRNEQFF TGCGCCAGCAGAGGGGACCCCCGGTCTCGCAATGAGCAGTTCTTC